This entry describes one T cell receptor (beta chain). The sample holds a few counts of this clone. The antigen it recognizes is unknown. No per-base quality is available; no much larger clone lies one base away. The sample carries other DNA sequences with the same CDR3. The sample belongs to a study of beta chain features in type 1 diabetes (dated by TCRdb to between 2018 and 2020). Concerning the study at large: Patients and healthy donors did not differ in mean age, gender distribution, total cell number or subset yield. A total of around 110,000,000 sorted cells were examined across all samples, and RNA yield correlated strongly with the number of cells per subset. Regulatory and stem cell-like memory subsets were isolated from only 8 patients and about 8 healthy donors, whereas naive and central memory subsets came from all 30 or so donors. The study compared TCRB repertoires of sorted circulating CD4+ T cell subsets between recently diagnosed type 1 diabetes patients and matched healthy donors. Summary of the overall study and its limitations: Shorter templates might have been favored by PCR, but patient and control samples were amplified and corrected together, so both groups would have been affected equally by any skew. Naive, central memory and regulatory TCRB repertoires appeared to be more similar among patients than among healthy donors. Because small numbers of individuals were included in the HLA sub-analyses, any influence of HLA type on TCRB rearrangement was left unresolved. At VDJ recombination sites, patients with type 1 diabetes made fewer insertions and deleted more nucleotides, a pattern implying thymic rearrangement abnormalities. Because cDNA was sequenced instead of genomic DNA, highly expressing activated cells could be over-represented, though the groups showed no difference in activation or CD3 levels. Type 1 diabetes patients showed a moderate but significant shortening of TCRB CDR3 length in all four CD4+ subsets.

The V and J ends are trimmed by 4 bases and 9 bases, leaving 13 bases between them. The CDR3 spans 13 residues, from the cysteine through the phenylalanine. The read is trimmed to its CDR3 DNA, 39 bases read in frame from base 1. CDR1 and CDR2 were assigned from the germline V gene (reference sequence) as GTSNPN and SVGIG. Each donor gave one peripheral blood draw, averaging around 120 mL, which was collected into heparinised tubes. A BD FACSAria II was used to sort naive, central memory, regulatory and stem cell-like memory CD4+ T cells with a panel that included CD45RO, CCR7, CD25, CD127, CD95 and CD27. A purity above 98% was achieved for all sorted populations. PBMCs were isolated right away by Lymphoprep density gradient centrifugation and were stained directly, without culture. Samples were stained and sorted in pairs, with one healthy donor and one patient per experiment, so that batch effects were minimized.

The entire isolated RNA was reverse transcribed using the High Capacity cDNA Reverse Transcription Kit, and thus expressed TCRB transcripts were sequenced. Naive, central memory and regulatory T cell samples underwent deep immunoSEQ sequencing, averaging about 3.57 million total reads per sample. Sorted cells were lysed in RLT buffer and RNA was extracted with DNase-treated RNeasy Micro or Mini kits, depending on cell number. Each cell subset was processed separately to prevent cross-contamination, with patient and healthy donor samples processed together. The immunoSEQ multiplex PCR was used to amplify TCRB sequences from cDNA, yielding 87-bp fragments that span the CDR3 region. The amplicons were sequenced using the Illumina HiSeq platform. In the paper's pipeline: PCR bias was computationally corrected using synthetic template baselines, reads within Hamming distance 2 were collapsed, and singletons that could not be merged were discarded. Reads were aligned against IMGT so that V, D and J genes, CDR3 length and insertions or deletions at six rearrangement sites could be assigned. Within each subset, clonotype counts were normalized to sorted cell number, and only after that were true diversity and Gini coefficients computed with the tcR R package. The overlap coefficient, calculated on TCRB nucleotide sequences, was used to measure repertoire sharing. Out-of-frame TCRB sequences from naive cells were analyzed to stand in for the pre-selection repertoire. TCRdb limited this immuneACCESS table to in-frame rearrangements with V and J called. A share of clones is missing; checked studies link under half to unresolved V genes, and the rest is unexplained. V, J and clone size were drawn from that table, and D and trimming were deduced from the DNA. A total of hundreds of thousands of clones appear in this sample, 13% of them only once. Clones ranked in the top ten supply around 0.022% of the sample.

The sequenced sample consisted of naive CD4+ T cells from blood. The sample's cell subset or site label, in plain terms: true naive CD4+ T cells. In this chain, TRBV30 is recombined with TRBJ1-6, with the D gene not clear enough to name. The sequence derives from a man aged 18 to 29 with type 1 diabetes. The bases read TGTGCCTGGACCCCAGGAGAGGGTTCACCCCTCCACTTT. This codes for CAWTPGEGSPLHF.